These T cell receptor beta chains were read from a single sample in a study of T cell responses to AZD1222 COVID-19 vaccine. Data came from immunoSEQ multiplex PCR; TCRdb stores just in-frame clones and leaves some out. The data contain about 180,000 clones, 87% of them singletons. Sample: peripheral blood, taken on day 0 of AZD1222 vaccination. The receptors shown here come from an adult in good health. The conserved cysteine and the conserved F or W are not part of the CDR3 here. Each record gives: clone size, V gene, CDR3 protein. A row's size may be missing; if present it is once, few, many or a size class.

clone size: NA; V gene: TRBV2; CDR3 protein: ASSDPQGFGEQY
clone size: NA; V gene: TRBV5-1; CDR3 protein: ASSPQASNTEAF
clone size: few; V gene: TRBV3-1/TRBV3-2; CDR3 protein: ASSQVRVNYGYT
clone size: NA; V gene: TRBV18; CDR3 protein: ASSLTGGSGQPQH
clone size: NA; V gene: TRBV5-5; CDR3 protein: ASSVTIRETEAF
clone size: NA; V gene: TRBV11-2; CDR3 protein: ASSFRTSGAPGELF
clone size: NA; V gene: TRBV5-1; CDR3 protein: ASSFWGVDTQY
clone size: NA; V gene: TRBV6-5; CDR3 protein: ASKASVYGYT
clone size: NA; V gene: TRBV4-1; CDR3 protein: ASSQGTSGSGDETQY
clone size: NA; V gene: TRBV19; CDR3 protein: ASSIVGGRNSPLH
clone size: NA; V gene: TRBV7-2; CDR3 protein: ASSSETGIGSPLH
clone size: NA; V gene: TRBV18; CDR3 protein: ASSPGSQETQY
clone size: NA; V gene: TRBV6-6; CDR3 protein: ASRESGTGVYGYT
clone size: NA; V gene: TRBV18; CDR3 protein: ASSEGPTGLEQY
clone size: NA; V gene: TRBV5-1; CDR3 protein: ASSLDYSSYNEQF
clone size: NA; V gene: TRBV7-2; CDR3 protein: ASSPYGGGVYGYT
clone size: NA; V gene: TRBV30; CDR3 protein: AWSVNRGRGVGEQF
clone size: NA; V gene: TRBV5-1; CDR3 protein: ASSTSSNSYEQY
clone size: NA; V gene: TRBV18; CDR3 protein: ASSQGTSSDTQY
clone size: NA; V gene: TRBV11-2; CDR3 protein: ASSTTSGTNTGELF
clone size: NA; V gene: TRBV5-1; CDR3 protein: ASSASGNTIY
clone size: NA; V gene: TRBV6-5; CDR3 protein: ASRTPGTGGTEAF
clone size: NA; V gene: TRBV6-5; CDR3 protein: ASRAGAVNTGELF
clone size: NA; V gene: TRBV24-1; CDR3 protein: ATSDSSFGATNEKLF
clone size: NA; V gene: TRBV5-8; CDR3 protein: ASSSGVTSGAVGQF
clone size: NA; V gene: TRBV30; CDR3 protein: AWSPLSTDTQY
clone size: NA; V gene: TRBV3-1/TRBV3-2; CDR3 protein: ASSQQPGLRVS
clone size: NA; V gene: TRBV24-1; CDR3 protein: ATSDFSDTQY
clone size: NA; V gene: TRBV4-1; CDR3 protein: ASSQDRRQVDGYT
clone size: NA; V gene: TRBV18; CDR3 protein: ASSPPTGGGTDTQY
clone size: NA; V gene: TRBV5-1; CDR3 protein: ASSLSLGQGNNSPLH